The clone carrying this T cell receptor (beta chain) came up a few times. Its target is unknown. MiXCR, run by TCRdb on the reads, gives a single entry per CDR3 protein. The table shows fewer than 300,000 distinct CDR3 sequences, with roughly 24% occurring only once. The data derive from a study of T cell repertoires in cytomegalovirus infection. Across the study: Shared public TCR beta signatures pointed to both CMV infection and a matching HLA type. General study points: Ex vivo responses were dominated by HLA-C-restricted CMV-specific TCR beta clonotypes. Public TCR beta family frequency separated CMV-and-HLA carriers, including in an independent cohort.

Germline V lookup: CDR1 SGHAT, CDR2 FQNNGV. The CDR3 spans 15 residues. Trimming cost V 2 bases and J 0 bases, with 10 bases left between them. The V gene is TRBV11-2, the J gene TRBJ1-1; D uncertain. The receptor was isolated from a human donor in good health (CMV status not recorded). Some clones in this sample may be carry-over from other donors' samples. The sequenced sample consisted of PBMCs. The CDR3 DNA follows: TGTGCCAGCAGCTTATATGAGGAAATGAACACTGAAGCTTTCTTT. This codes for CASSLYEEMNTEAFF.